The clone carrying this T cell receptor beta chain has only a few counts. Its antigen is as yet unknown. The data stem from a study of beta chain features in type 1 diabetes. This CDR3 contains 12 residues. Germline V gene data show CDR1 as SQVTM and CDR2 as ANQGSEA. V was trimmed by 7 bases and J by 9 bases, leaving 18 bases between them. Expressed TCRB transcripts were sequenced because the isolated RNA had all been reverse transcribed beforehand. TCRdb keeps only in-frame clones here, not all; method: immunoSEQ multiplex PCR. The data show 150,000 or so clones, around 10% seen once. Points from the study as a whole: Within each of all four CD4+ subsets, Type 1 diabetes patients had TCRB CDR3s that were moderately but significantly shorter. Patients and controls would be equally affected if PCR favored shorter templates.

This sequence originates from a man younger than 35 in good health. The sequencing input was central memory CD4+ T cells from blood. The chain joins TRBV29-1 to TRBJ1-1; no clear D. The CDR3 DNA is TGCAGCGGGTGGCGAGTGGGCAGCCAAGCTTTCTTT. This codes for CSGWRVGSQAFF.